The rows below give T cell receptor beta chains drawn from one sample of a study of blood T cell repertoires in COVID-19. The method was immunoSEQ multiplex PCR; TCRdb's version includes in-frame clones alone and lacks a portion of them. This table holds under 140,000 clones, more than 75% found once. Sequencing was performed on peripheral blood. The receptors were gathered from a woman aged 45-65 years with acute or convalescent COVID-19. Both conserved end residues are part of each CDR3. D genes are given only for firm matches. Clone size appears in some rows only: once, few, many, or a class for an expanded clone.

clone_size	d_call	v_call	j_call	cdr3_aa	cdr3_nt
NA	TRBD1	TRBV10-3	TRBJ1-5	CAISQTGGGRTFEQKVDQPQHF	TGTGCCATCAGTCAGACAGGGGGTGGTAGAACGTTTGAACAGAAGGTCGATCAGCCCCAGCATTTT
NA	TRBD2	TRBV2	TRBJ2-1	CASSRTSGTYNEQFF	TGTGCCAGCAGTCGGACTAGCGGGACTTACAATGAGCAGTTCTTC
NA	NA	TRBV5-4	TRBJ2-7	CASSLLARSSYEQYF	TGTGCCAGCAGCTTGCTAGCGAGGAGCTCCTACGAGCAGTACTTC
NA	NA	TRBV19	TRBJ2-1	CASSQLGVSYNEQFF	TGTGCCAGTAGCCAATTAGGGGTTTCGTACAATGAGCAGTTCTTC
NA	NA	TRBV4-1	TRBJ2-2	CASSQDPQHTGELFF	TGCGCCAGCAGCCAAGATCCACAGCACACCGGGGAGCTGTTTTTT
NA	NA	TRBV29-1	TRBJ1-4	CSVEPDSGGKLFF	TGCAGCGTTGAACCTGACAGTGGCGGAAAACTGTTTTTT
NA	TRBD2	TRBV6-5	TRBJ2-5	CASRLAGEKTQYF	TGTGCCAGCAGACTAGCGGGAGAGAAGACCCAGTACTTC
NA	TRBD1	TRBV9	TRBJ1-1	CASSPRGQGAPEAFF	TGTGCCAGCAGCCCACGGGGACAGGGGGCTCCTGAAGCTTTCTTT
NA	TRBD1	TRBV20-1	TRBJ1-5	CSASLGQGSQPQHF	TGCAGTGCTAGTCTAGGACAGGGGTCTCAGCCCCAGCATTTT
NA	TRBD2	TRBV24-1	TRBJ2-5	CATSDASGGNRETQYF	TGTGCCACCAGTGATGCCTCGGGGGGGAATAGGGAGACCCAGTACTTC
once	TRBD2	TRBV5-1	TRBJ2-7	CASSLAISGRGYEQYF	TGCGCCAGCAGCTTGGCCATTAGCGGGAGAGGCTACGAGCAGTACTTC
NA	TRBD1	TRBV29-1	TRBJ2-1	CSADRDRGSNEQFF	TGCAGCGCAGACCGGGACAGGGGGTCCAATGAGCAGTTCTTC
NA	TRBD1	TRBV28	TRBJ2-5	CASSYDRGRLETQYF	TGTGCCAGCAGTTATGACAGGGGGCGGCTAGAGACCCAGTACTTC
NA	TRBD1	TRBV25-1	TRBJ1-2	CASSGSTGGVGYTF	TGTGCCAGCAGTGGGTCGACAGGGGGCGTTGGCTACACCTTC
NA	NA	TRBV6-4	TRBJ2-3	CASSDSLGQYF	TGTGCCAGCAGTGACTCCTTGGGCCAGTATTTT
NA	TRBD1	TRBV5-6	TRBJ1-2	CASSSPGGGYTF	TGTGCCAGCAGCTCTCCAGGGGGAGGCTACACCTTC
NA	TRBD2	TRBV7-9	TRBJ2-2	CASSLGTSGTLGGELFF	TGTGCCAGCAGCTTGGGGACTAGCGGGACCTTGGGCGGGGAGCTGTTTTTT
NA	TRBD1	TRBV5-8	TRBJ2-7	CASSFTPGQGSGEQYF	TGTGCCAGCAGTTTTACACCGGGACAGGGATCGGGCGAGCAGTACTTC
NA	NA	TRBV29-1	TRBJ2-5	CSVRDALAGTPPFRYF	TGCAGCGTCAGAGACGCCCTTGCCGGGACTCCACCCTTCCGGTACTTC
NA	TRBD1	TRBV12-5	TRBJ1-4	CASGLAPGQDNEKLFF	TGTGCTAGTGGTTTGGCGCCGGGACAGGACAATGAAAAACTGTTTTTT
NA	NA	TRBV2	TRBJ2-7	CASLRQVPEQYF	TGTGCCAGCCTCCGGCAGGTCCCCGAGCAGTACTTC
few	NA	TRBV5-1	TRBJ2-1	CASSTARDSSYNEQFF	TGCGCCAGCAGCACTGCCAGGGATAGCTCCTACAATGAGCAGTTCTTC
NA	NA	TRBV7-6	TRBJ1-5	CASSLFPGDQPQHF	TGTGCCAGCAGCTTATTCCCAGGGGATCAGCCCCAGCATTTT
NA	TRBD2	TRBV2	TRBJ2-3	CASRTSGRVRDTQYF	TGTGCCAGCAGGACTAGCGGGAGGGTCAGGGATACGCAGTATTTT
NA	TRBD2	TRBV2	TRBJ2-1	CASRPSWGDGASGSRNRGYEQFF	TGTGCCAGCAGGCCCTCCTGGGGGGACGGCGCTAGCGGGAGCCGAAACCGGGGGTATGAGCAGTTCTTC
NA	TRBD1	TRBV4-1	TRBJ2-3	CASSLSGTGNTDTQYF	TGCGCCAGCAGCCTCTCTGGGACAGGGAACACAGATACGCAGTATTTT
NA	NA	TRBV5-6	TRBJ1-1	CASSLLSNTEAFF	TGTGCCAGCAGCTTGTTATCGAACACTGAAGCTTTCTTT
NA	NA	TRBV29-1	TRBJ2-5	CSVEAPGTRRETQYF	TGCAGCGTTGAAGCCCCGGGGACTCGACGAGAGACCCAGTACTTC
NA	TRBD1	TRBV24-1	TRBJ2-1	CATSDPGQGANEQFF	TGTGCCACCAGTGATCCGGGACAGGGGGCGAATGAGCAGTTCTTC
NA	NA	TRBV5-4	TRBJ1-2	CASSFDRNIGYTF	TGTGCCAGCAGCTTCGACAGAAATATTGGCTACACCTTC
few	NA	TRBV7-2	TRBJ1-2	CASSLAQGGNYGYTF	TGTGCCAGCAGCTTAGCCCAGGGAGGAAACTATGGCTACACCTTC
NA	TRBD1	TRBV6-5	TRBJ1-6	CASSSTGGEYLHF	TGTGCCAGCAGTTCTACAGGGGGCGAGTACCTCCACTTT
NA	NA	TRBV23-1	TRBJ2-2	CASSLQGSGELFF	TGCGCCAGCAGTCTACAGGGCTCCGGGGAGCTGTTTTTT
NA	NA	TRBV12-3/TRBV12-4	TRBJ1-2	CASSRQPVDGYTF	TGTGCCAGCAGCAGACAGCCGGTGGATGGCTACACCTTC
NA	NA	TRBV28	TRBJ1-1	CASSPLTWNTEAFF	TGTGCCAGCAGCCCCTTAACTTGGAACACTGAAGCTTTCTTT
NA	TRBD2	TRBV7-2	TRBJ2-7	CASSSGWRGRASYEQYF	TGTGCCAGCAGCTCAGGTTGGCGCGGGAGGGCCTCCTACGAGCAGTACTTC
NA	TRBD1	TRBV29-1	TRBJ1-2	CSVSPGQEGYTF	TGCAGCGTTTCTCCGGGACAGGAAGGCTACACCTTC
NA	TRBD2	TRBV28	TRBJ2-1	CASSLLGLAVQRNNEQFF	TGTGCCAGCAGTTTACTCGGACTAGCAGTCCAGAGGAACAATGAGCAGTTCTTC
NA	TRBD1	TRBV19	TRBJ2-7	CASSIGGTGSYEQYF	TGTGCCAGTAGTATAGGGGGGACAGGCTCCTACGAGCAGTACTTC
NA	NA	TRBV4-2	TRBJ2-1	CASSQDPGKSYNEQFF	TGTGCCAGCAGCCAAGATCCCGGGAAGTCCTACAATGAGCAGTTCTTC
NA	NA	TRBV2	TRBJ2-5	CASSVGYGQETQYF	TGTGCCAGCAGTGTGGGTTACGGGCAAGAGACCCAGTACTTC
NA	TRBD1	TRBV7-7	TRBJ2-2	CASSPSLQGRGTGELFF	TGTGCCAGCAGCCCTTCCCTACAGGGGAGAGGCACCGGGGAGCTGTTTTTT
once	NA	TRBV28	TRBJ2-1	CASSPQAEPPDNEQFF	TGTGCCAGCAGTCCCCAGGCAGAACCCCCCGACAATGAGCAGTTCTTC
NA	NA	TRBV3-1/TRBV3-2	TRBJ2-1	CASSPTRAGEQFF	TGTGCCAGCAGTCCTACTAGGGCGGGAGAGCAGTTCTTC
NA	TRBD2	TRBV7-9	TRBJ2-1	CASSLSGGLAGFNEQFF	TGTGCCAGCAGCTTGTCCGGGGGACTAGCGGGATTCAATGAGCAGTTCTTC
NA	NA	TRBV3-1/TRBV3-2	TRBJ2-2	CASSRQRANTGELFF	TGTGCCAGCAGCCGCCAGCGGGCCAACACCGGGGAGCTGTTTTTT
NA	NA	TRBV6-5	TRBJ1-4	CASTHRVMEKLFF	TGTGCCAGCACTCACAGGGTAATGGAAAAACTGTTTTTT
NA	NA	TRBV19	TRBJ2-3	CASMQGGADTQYF	TGTGCCAGTATGCAGGGAGGCGCAGATACGCAGTATTTT